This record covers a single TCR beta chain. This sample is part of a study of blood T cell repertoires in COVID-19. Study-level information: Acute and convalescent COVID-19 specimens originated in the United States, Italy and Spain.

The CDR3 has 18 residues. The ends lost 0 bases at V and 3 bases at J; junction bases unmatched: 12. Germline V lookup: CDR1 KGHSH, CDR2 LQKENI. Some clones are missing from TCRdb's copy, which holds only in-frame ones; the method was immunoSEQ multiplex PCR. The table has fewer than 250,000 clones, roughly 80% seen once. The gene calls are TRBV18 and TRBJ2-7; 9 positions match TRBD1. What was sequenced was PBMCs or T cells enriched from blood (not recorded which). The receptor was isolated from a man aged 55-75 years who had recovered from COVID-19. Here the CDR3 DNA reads TGTGCCAGCTCACCACCTCACCTAGTTGGGACAGGGTACTACGAGCAGTACTTC. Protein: CASSPPHLVGTGYYEQYF.